This T cell receptor beta chain was recovered during a study of PD-1 blockade in mismatch repair-deficient tumors. Findings and limits, study-wide: Tumor-resident clones, often absent from pretreatment blood, expanded after pembrolizumab and then contracted.

Sequencing was performed with immunoSEQ multiplex PCR; in TCRdb, only in-frame clones are kept and a portion is missing. The sample includes 120,000 or so clones, roughly nine tenths of them seen just once. Details on this clone: What it binds is unknown.

This CDR3 is built from 11 residues. CDR1 and CDR2 from the germline V gene are LGHNA and YSLEER. The V and J ends lost 11 bases and 3 bases, in that order; junction bases with no gene match: 3. Mismatch repair deficiency was confirmed in all patients, by PCR or immunohistochemistry. Sequences were derived from peripheral blood, sampled 44 weeks after starting pembrolizumab. The chain joins TRBV4-3 to TRBJ2-7, with 8 bases aligning to TRBD1. The source is an adult with mismatch repair-deficient cancer. CDR3 bases: TGCGCCGCCGGGACAGGCTACGAGCAGTACTTC. It translates to CAAGTGYEQYF.